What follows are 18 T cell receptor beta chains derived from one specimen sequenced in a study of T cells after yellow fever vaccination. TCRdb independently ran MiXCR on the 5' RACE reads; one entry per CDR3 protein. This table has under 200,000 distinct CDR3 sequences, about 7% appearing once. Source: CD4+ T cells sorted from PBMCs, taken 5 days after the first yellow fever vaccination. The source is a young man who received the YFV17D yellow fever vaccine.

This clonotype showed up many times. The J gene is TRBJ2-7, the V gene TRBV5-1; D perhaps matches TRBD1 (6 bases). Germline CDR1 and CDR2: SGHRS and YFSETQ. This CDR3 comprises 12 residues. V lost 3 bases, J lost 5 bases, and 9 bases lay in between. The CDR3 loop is CASSWGQDEQYF. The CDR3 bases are TGCGCCAGCAGCTGGGGGCAGGACGAGCAGTACTTC.

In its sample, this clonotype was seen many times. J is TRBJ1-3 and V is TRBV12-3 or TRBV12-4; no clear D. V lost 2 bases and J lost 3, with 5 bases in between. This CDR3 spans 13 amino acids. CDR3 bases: TGTGCCAGCAGTTTATTGGTTGGAAACACCATATATTTT. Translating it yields CASSLLVGNTIYF.

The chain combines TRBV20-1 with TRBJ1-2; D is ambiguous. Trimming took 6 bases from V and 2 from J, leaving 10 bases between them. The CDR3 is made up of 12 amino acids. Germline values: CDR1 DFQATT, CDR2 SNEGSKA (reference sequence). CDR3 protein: CSAGEGNYGYTF. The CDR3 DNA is TGCAGTGCAGGCGAAGGGAACTATGGCTACACCTTC.

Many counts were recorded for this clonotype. CDR3 region: CASSGTEQETQYF. The CDR3 nucleotides are TGTGCCAGCAGTGGGACGGAACAAGAGACCCAGTACTTC. The chain is built from TRBV6-1 and TRBJ2-5; D gene ambiguous. Germline V CDR1 and CDR2: MNHNS, SASEGT. The CDR3 sequence is 13 residues long. V was cut by 4 bases and J by 2 bases, with 8 bases left in between.

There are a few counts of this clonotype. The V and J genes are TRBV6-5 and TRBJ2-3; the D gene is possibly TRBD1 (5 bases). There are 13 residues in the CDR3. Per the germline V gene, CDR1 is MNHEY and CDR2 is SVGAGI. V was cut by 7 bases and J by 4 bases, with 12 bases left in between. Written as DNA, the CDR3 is TGTGCCAGCACTTTTAGGGGCGCAGATACGCAGTATTTT. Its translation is CASTFRGADTQYF.

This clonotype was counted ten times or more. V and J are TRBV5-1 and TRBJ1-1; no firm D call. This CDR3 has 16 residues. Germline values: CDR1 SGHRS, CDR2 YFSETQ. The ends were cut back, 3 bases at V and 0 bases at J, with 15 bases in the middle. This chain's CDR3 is CASSSSPGRMNTEAFF. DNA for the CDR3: TGCGCCAGCAGCTCCTCCCCCGGACGCATGAACACTGAAGCTTTCTTT. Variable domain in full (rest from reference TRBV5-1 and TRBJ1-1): KAGVTQTPRYLIKTRGQQVTLSCSPISGHRSVSWYQQTPGQGLQFLFEYFSETQRNKGNFPGRFSGRQFSNSRSEMNVSTLELGDSALYLCASSSSPGRMNTEAFFGQGTRLTVV.

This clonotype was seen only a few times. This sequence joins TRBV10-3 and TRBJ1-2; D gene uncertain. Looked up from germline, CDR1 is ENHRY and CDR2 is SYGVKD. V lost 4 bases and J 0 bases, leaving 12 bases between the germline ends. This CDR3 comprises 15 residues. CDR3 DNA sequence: TGTGCCATCAGTGCTGTAGGGAGAGCTAACTATGGCTACACCTTC. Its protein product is CAISAVGRANYGYTF.

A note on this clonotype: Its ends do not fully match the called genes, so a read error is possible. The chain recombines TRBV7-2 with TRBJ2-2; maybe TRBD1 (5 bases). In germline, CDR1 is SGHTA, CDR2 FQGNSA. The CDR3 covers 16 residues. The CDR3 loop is CASSLAPGWGTWELFF. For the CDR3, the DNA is TGTGCCAGCAGCTTAGCACCAGGGTGGGGCACCTGGGAGCTGTTTTTT.

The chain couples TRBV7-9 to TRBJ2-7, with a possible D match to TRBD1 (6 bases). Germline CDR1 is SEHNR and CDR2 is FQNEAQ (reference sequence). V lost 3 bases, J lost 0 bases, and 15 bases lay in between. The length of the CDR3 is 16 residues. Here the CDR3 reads CASSFSTGHRSYEQYV. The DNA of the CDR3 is TGTGCCAGCAGCTTTTCCACGGGACATCGCTCCTACGAGCAGTACGTC.

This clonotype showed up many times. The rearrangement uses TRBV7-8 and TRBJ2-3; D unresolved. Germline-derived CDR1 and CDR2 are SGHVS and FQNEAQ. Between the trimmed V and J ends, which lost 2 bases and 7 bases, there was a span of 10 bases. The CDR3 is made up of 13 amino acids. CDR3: CASSLMVGNTQYF. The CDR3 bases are TGTGCCAGCAGCTTAATGGTAGGGAATACGCAGTATTTT.

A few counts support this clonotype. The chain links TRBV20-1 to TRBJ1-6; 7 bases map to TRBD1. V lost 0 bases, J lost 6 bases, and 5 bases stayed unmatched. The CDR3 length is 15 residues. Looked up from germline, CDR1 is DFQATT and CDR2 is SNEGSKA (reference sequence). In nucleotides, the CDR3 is TGCAGTGCTAGAGATAAGAACAGGGGTAATTCACCCCTCCACTTT. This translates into CSARDKNRGNSPLHF.

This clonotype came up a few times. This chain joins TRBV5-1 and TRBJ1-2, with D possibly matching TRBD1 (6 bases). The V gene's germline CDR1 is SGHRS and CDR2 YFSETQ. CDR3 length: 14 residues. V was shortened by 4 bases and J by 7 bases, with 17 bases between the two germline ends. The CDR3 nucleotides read TGCGCCAGCAGCCCCACCCGGACAGAGGGTGGCTACACCTTC. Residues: CASSPTRTEGGYTF.

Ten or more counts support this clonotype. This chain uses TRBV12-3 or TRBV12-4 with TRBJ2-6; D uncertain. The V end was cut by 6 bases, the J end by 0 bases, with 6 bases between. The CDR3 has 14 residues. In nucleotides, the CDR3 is TGTGCCAGCAGCTGGGGCTCTGGGGCCAACGTCCTGACTTTC. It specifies CASSWGSGANVLTF.

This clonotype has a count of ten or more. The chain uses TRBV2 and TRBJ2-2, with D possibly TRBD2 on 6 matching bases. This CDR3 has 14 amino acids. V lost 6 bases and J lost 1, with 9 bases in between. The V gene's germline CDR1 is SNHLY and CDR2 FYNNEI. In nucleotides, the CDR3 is TGTGCCAGCAGGACAGCGGGGAACACCGGGGAGCTGTTTTTT. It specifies CASRTAGNTGELFF.

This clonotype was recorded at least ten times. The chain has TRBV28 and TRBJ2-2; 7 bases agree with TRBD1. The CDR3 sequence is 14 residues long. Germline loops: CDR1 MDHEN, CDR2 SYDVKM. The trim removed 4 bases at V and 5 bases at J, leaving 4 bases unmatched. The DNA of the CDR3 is TGTGCCAGCAGTTCGGGACAGTGGACCGGGGAGCTGTTTTTT. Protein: CASSSGQWTGELFF. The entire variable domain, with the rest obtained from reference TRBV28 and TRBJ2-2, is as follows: DVKVTQSSRYLVKRTGEKVFLECVQDMDHENMFWYRQDPGLGLRLIYFSYDVKMKEKGDIPEGYSVSREKKERFSLILESASTNQTSMYLCASSSGQWTGELFFGEGSRLTVL.

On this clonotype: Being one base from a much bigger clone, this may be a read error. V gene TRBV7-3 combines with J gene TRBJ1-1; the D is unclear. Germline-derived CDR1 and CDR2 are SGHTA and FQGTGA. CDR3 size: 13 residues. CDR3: CASRAGMKTEAFF. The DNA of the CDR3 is TGTGCCAGCAGAGCCGGGATGAAGACTGAAGCTTTCTTT.

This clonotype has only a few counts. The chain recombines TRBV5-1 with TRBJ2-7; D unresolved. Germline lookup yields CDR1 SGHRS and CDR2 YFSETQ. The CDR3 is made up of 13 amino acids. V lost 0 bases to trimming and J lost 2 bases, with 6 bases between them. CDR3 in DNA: TGCGCCAGCAGCTTGGATCTGGCCTACGAGCAGTACTTC. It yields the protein CASSLDLAYEQYF.

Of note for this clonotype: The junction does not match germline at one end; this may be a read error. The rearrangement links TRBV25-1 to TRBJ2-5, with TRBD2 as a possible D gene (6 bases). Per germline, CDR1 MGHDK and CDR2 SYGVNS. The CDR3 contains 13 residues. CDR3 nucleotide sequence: TGTGTCAGCAGTGCAGGGAGCGGGGAGACCCAGTACTTC. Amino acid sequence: CVSSAGSGETQYF.